Shown below are 10 T cell receptor beta chains from a single sample sequenced in a study of T cell responses to AZD1222 COVID-19 vaccine. Measured with immunoSEQ multiplex PCR; TCRdb has only the in-frame clones, and not every one. The sample has 200,000 or so clones, about 94% seen once. The specimen was peripheral blood, collected 28 days after the second AZD1222 dose. The source of these receptors is an adult who received the AZD1222 COVID-19 vaccine.

The rearrangement links TRBV7-9 to TRBJ1-4, with 7 bases fitting TRBD1. In germline, CDR1 is SEHNR, CDR2 FQNEAQ (reference sequence). The junction had 1 base not matched to a gene; V was cut back by 3 bases and J by 0 bases. This CDR3 is 15 amino acids long. The CDR3 nucleotides are TGTGCCAGCAGCTTCGGGACAGCAACTAATGAAAAACTGTTTTTT. It translates to CASSFGTATNEKLFF.

The V and J genes are TRBV5-5 and TRBJ2-7, with D perhaps TRBD1 (6 bases). V lost 2 bases, J lost 0 bases, and 6 bases lay in between. Germline-derived CDR1 and CDR2 are SGHKS and YYEKEE (reference sequence). The CDR3 contains 13 residues. The CDR3 spells CASSLQGSYEQYF. The CDR3 region has the DNA TGTGCCAGCAGCTTACAGGGCTCCTACGAGCAGTACTTC.

V and J are TRBV5-8 and TRBJ1-2, with D tentatively TRBD1 (5 bases). The CDR3 contains 13 residues. The germline V and J ends were trimmed by 2 bases and 4 bases, with 9 bases remaining between them. Germline V gene data show CDR1 as SGHTS and CDR2 as YDEGEE. CDR3 loop: CASSLGGAYGYTF. The CDR3 bases are TGTGCCAGCAGCTTAGGAGGGGCCTATGGCTACACCTTC.

The sample holds one count of this clone. The chain employs TRBV2 and TRBJ1-3; 8 bases fit TRBD1. Germline V gene data show CDR1 as SNHLY and CDR2 as FYNNEI. J lost 4 bases, V lost 10 bases, and 9 bases had no gene match. The CDR3 consists of 14 residues. CDR3 protein: CATQGARVGNTIYF. CDR3 sequence (DNA): TGTGCCACCCAGGGGGCCAGGGTAGGAAACACCATATATTTT.

The chain has TRBV3-1 (or the pseudogene TRBV3-2) and TRBJ1-6, with D possibly TRBD1 on 5 matching bases. With 0 bases removed from V and 9 bases from J, the gap between germline ends came to 18 bases. This CDR3 contains 17 residues. Germline V CDR1 and CDR2: LGHDT, YNNKEL (reference sequence). The CDR3, as DNA: TGTGCCAGCAGCCAAGATGCAGTGGGACCCGGGAGTTCACCCCTCCACTTT. Its translation is CASSQDAVGPGSSPLHF.

This clone was counted once. Other DNA sequences from this sample encode an identical CDR3 as well. The chain has TRBV6-5 and TRBJ2-7; the match to TRBD1 covers 7 bases. Trimming removed 8 bases from V and 0 bases from J; junction bases left unmatched: 1. The germline V gene has CDR1 MNHEY and CDR2 SVGAGI. The CDR3 runs to 12 residues. In nucleotides, the CDR3 is TGTGCCAGCCGGGACAGCTCCTACGAGCAGTACTTC. Translating gives CASRDSSYEQYF.

This clone occurred a few times. The V gene is TRBV5-6, the J gene TRBJ1-2; D is ambiguous. The V end was cut by 0 bases, the J end by 8 bases, with 17 bases between. CDR1 and CDR2 from the germline V gene are SGHDT and YYEEEE. The length of the CDR3 is 15 residues. CDR3 sequence (DNA): TGTGCCAGCAGCTTGGCGCTTGGGCCCGGACGGGGCTACACCTTC. Translation gives CASSLALGPGRGYTF. Full variable domain (rest looked up from reference TRBV5-6 and TRBJ1-2): DAGVTQSPTHLIKTRGQQVTLRCSPKSGHDTVSWYQQALGQGPQFIFQYYEEEERQRGNFPDRFSGHQFPNYSSELNVNALLLGDSALYLCASSLALGPGRGYTFGSGTRLTVV.

The chain combines TRBV12-1 with TRBJ2-7; the tabulated D call, TRBD2, remains unverified against the DNA. TRBV12-1 is designated a pseudogene. The CDR3 length is 14 residues. This chain's CDR3 is CASSLRLSQSEQYF. Written as DNA, the CDR3 is TGTGCCAGCAGCTTGAGACTGAGCCAATCCGAGCAGTACTTC.

This clone was counted a single time. V usage is TRBV29-1 and J usage is TRBJ1-1; the D is unclear. V dropped 7 bases and J dropped 7 bases, with 13 bases sitting between them. Germline loops: CDR1 SQVTM, CDR2 ANQGSEA. This CDR3 has 11 residues. Written as DNA, the CDR3 is TGCAGCGCGACGCTCGGTAATGAAGCTTTCTTT. Encoded protein: CSATLGNEAFF. Drawing the rest from reference TRBV29-1 and TRBJ1-1, the complete variable domain is SAVISQKPSRDICQRGTSLTIQCQVDSQVTMMFWYRQQPGQSLTLIATANQGSEATYESGFVIDKFPISRPNLTFSTLTVSNMSPEDSSIYLCSATLGNEAFFGQGTRLTVV.

V is TRBV18 and J is TRBJ1-5, with unresolved D. The CDR3 length is 15 residues. The V gene's germline CDR1 is KGHSH and CDR2 LQKENI. V lost 2 bases to trimming and J lost 0 bases, with 8 bases between them. CDR3 residues: CASSPGGDSNQPQHF. The CDR3 DNA is TGTGCCAGCTCACCAGGAGGAGATAGCAATCAGCCCCAGCATTTT.